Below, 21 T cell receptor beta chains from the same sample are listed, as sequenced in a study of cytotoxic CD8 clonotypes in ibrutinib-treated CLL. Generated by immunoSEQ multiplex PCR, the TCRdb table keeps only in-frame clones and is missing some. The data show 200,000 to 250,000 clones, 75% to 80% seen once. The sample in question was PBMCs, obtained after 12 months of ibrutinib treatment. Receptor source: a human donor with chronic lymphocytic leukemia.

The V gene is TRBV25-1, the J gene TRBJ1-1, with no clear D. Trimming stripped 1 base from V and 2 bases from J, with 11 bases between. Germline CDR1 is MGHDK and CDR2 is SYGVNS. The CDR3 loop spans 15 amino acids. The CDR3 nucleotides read TGTGCCAGCAGTGAATTCGGGGAAATTAACACTGAAGCTTTCTTT. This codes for CASSEFGEINTEAFF.

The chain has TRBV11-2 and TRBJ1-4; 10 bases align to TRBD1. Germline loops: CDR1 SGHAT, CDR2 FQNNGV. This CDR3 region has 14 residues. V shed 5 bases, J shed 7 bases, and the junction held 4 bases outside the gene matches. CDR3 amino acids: CASSRRTGGEKLFF. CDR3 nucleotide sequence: TGTGCCAGCAGCCGTAGGACAGGGGGTGAAAAACTGTTTTTT.

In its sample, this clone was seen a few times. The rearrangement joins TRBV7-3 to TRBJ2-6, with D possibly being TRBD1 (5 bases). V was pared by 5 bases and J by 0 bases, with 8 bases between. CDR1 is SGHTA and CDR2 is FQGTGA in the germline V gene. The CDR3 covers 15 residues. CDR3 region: CASSPDISGANVLTF. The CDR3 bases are TGTGCCAGCAGCCCGGACATCTCTGGGGCCAACGTCCTGACTTTC.

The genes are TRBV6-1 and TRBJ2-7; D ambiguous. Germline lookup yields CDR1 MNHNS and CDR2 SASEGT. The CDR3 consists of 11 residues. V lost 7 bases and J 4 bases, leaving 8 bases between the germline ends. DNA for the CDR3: TGTGCCAGCATGGCCTGGTACGAGCAGTACTTC. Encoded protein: CASMAWYEQYF.

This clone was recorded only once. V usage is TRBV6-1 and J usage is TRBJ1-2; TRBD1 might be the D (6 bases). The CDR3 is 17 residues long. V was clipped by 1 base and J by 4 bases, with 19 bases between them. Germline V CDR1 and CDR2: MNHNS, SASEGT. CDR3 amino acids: CASSEEVAGGASYGYTF. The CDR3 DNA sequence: TGTGCCAGCAGTGAAGAAGTGGCTGGGGGCGCTTCCTATGGCTACACCTTC.

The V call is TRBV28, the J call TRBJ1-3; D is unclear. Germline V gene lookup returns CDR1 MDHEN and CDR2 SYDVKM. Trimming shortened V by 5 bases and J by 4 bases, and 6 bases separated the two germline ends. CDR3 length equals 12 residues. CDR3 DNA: TGTGCCAGCAGTGTACAGGGAAACACCATATATTTT. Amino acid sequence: CASSVQGNTIYF.

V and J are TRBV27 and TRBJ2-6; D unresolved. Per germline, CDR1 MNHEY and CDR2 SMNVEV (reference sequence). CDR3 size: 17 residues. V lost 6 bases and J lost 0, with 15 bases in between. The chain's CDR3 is CASSATATSSGANVLTF. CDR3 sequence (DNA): TGTGCCAGCAGCGCCACAGCAACCTCCTCTGGGGCCAACGTCCTGACTTTC.

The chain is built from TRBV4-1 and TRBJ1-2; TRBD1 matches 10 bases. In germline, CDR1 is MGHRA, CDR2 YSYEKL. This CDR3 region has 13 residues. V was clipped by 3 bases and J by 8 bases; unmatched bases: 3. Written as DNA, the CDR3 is TGCGCCAGCAGCCAGGGGACAGGGGACGGCTACACCTTC. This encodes CASSQGTGDGYTF.

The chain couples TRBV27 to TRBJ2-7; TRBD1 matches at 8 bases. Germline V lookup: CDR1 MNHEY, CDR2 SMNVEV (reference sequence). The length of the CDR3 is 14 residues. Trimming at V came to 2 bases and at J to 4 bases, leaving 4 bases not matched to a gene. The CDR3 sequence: CASSLQDRVYEQYF. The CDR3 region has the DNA TGTGCCAGCAGTTTACAGGACAGGGTGTACGAGCAGTACTTC.

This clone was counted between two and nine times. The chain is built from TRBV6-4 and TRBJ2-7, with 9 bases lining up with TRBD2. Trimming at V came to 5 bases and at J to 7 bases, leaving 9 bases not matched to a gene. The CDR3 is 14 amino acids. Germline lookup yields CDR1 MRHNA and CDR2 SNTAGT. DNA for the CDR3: TGTGCCAGCAGTCCGCAGGGACTAGCAGATGAGCAGTACTTC. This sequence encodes CASSPQGLADEQYF.

CDR3 amino acids: CAWVRGTGNEQFF. The DNA for the CDR3 is TGTGCCTGGGTTAGGGGGACGGGAAATGAGCAGTTCTTC. The V call is TRBV30, the J call TRBJ2-1, with a tentative D call TRBD1 (6 bases). The CDR3 extends over 13 amino acids. Germline assignment: CDR1 GTSNPN and CDR2 SVGIG (reference sequence). Trimming left V 5 bases short and J 7 bases short, with 15 bases between.

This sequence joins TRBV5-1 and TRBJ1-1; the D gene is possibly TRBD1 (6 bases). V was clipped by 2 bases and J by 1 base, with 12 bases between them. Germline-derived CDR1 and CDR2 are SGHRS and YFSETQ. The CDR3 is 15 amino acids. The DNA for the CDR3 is TGCGCCAGCAGCTTTTTGGGACACCCGAACACTGAAGCTTTCTTT. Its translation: CASSFLGHPNTEAFF.

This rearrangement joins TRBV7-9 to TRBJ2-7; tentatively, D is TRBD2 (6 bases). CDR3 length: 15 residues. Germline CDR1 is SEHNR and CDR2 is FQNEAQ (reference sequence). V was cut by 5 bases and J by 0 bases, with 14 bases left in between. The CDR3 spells CASSPAGLSSYEQYF. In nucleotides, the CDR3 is TGTGCCAGCAGCCCGGCGGGGTTGAGCTCCTACGAGCAGTACTTC.

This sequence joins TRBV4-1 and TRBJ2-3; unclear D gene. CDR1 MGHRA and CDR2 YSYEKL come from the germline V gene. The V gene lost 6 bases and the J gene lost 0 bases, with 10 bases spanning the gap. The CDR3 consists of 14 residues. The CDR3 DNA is TGCGCCAGCAGTCCTATGTCTAGCACAGATACGCAGTATTTT. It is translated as CASSPMSSTDTQYF.

The CDR3 bases are TGTGCCAGCAGTCCAGGACTAGCGTACACAGATACGCAGTATTTT. Translated, it gives CASSPGLAYTDTQYF. The rearrangement links TRBV28 to TRBJ2-3; TRBD2 agrees at 9 bases. CDR3 size: 15 residues. Germline CDR1 MDHEN, CDR2 SYDVKM. Trimming took 5 bases from V and 2 from J; bases not matched to a gene: 5.

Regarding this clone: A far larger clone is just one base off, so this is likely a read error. As DNA, the CDR3 is TGTGCCAGCAGCCGGAACACCGGGGAGCTGTTTTTT. This sequence encodes CASSRNTGELFF. V is TRBV27 and J is TRBJ2-2; D is ambiguous. CDR3 length equals 12 residues. V was clipped by 6 bases and J by 1 base, with 3 bases between them. Germline assignment: CDR1 MNHEY and CDR2 SMNVEV (reference sequence).

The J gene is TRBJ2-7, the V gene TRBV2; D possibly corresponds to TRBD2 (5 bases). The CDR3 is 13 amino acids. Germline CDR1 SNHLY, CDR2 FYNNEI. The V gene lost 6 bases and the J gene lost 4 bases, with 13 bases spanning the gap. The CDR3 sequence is CASSGRGGYEQYF. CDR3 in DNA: TGTGCCAGCAGCGGCCGGGGTGGGTACGAGCAGTACTTC. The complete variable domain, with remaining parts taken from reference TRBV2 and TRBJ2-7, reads EPEVTQTPSHQVTQMGQEVILRCVPISNHLYFYWYRQILGQKVEFLVSFYNNEISEKSEIFDDQFSVERPDGSNFTLKIRSTKLEDSAMYFCASSGRGGYEQYFGPGTRLTVT.

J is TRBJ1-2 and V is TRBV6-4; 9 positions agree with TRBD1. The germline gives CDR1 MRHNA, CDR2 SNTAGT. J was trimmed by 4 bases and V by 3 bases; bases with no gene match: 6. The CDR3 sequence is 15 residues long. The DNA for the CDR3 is TGTGCCAGCAGTGAACACAGGGGGCTGAGCTATGGCTACACCTTC. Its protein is CASSEHRGLSYGYTF.

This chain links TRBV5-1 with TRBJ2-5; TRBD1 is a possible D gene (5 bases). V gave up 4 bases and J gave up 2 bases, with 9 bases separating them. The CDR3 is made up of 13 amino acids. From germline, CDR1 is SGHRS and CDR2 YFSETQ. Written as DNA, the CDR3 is TGCGCCAGCAGCCAGGACATTCAAGAGACCCAGTACTTC. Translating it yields CASSQDIQETQYF.

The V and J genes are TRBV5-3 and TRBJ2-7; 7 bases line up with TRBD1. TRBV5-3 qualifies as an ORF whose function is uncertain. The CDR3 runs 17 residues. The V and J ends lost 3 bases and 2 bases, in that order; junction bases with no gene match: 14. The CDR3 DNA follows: TGTGCCAGAAGCTCCCGGGACAGCGAACTCGGCCCCTACGAGCAGTACTTC. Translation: CARSSRDSELGPYEQYF.

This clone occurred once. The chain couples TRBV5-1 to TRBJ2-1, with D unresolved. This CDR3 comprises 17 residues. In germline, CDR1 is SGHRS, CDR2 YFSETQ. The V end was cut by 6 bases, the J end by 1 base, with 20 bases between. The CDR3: CASNYSPLGLSYNEQFF. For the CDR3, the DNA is TGCGCCAGCAACTACTCCCCTTTGGGCCTATCCTACAATGAGCAGTTCTTC.